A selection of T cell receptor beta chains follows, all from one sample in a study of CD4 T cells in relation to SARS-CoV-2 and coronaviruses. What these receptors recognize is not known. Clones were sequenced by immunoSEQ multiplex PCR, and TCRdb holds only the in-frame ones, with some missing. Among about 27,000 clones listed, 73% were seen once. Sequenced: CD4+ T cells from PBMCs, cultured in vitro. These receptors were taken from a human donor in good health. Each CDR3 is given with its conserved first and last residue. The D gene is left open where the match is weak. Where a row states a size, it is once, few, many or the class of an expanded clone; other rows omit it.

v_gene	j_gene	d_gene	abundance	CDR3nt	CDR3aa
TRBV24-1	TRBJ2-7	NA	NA	TGTGCCACCAGTGATTTTTGCACAGGGACTATCTACGAGCAGTACTTC	CATSDFCTGTIYEQYF
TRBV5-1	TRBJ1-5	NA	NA	TGCGCCAGCAGCTTGGGGTTTGGGGACATTCAGCCCCAGCATTTT	CASSLGFGDIQPQHF
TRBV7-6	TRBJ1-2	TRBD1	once	TGTGCCAGCAGCCGGACAGGGGGCCTACCAGGGGGCTACACCTTC	CASSRTGGLPGGYTF
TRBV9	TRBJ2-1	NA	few	TGTGCCAGCAGCGTCTCAGGCCACAATGAGCAGTTCTTC	CASSVSGHNEQFF
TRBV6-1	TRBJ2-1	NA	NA	TGTGCCAGCAGTGAACCGGGACTTATCAATGAGCAGTTCTTC	CASSEPGLINEQFF
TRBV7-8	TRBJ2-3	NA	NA	TGTGCCAGCATCCAACGCCGGGACCCACTCTTCACAGATACGCAGTATTTT	CASIQRRDPLFTDTQYF
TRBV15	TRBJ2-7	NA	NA	TGTGCCACCAGCAGAATAGGACAGTCAAACTCCTACGAGCAGTACTTC	CATSRIGQSNSYEQYF
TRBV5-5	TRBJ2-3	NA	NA	TGTGCCAGCAGCCGGAGGGCAGATACGCAGTATTTT	CASSRRADTQYF
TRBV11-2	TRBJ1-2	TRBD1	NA	TGTGCCAGCAGCACAGGGGGCTGGGGCTACACCTTC	CASSTGGWGYTF
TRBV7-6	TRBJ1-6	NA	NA	TGTGCCAGCAGCTTAGAACGGGAATATAATTCACCCCTCCACTTT	CASSLEREYNSPLHF
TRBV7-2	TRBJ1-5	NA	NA	TGTGCCAGCAGCTTAGCTACAGATAGCAATCAGCCCCAGCATTTT	CASSLATDSNQPQHF
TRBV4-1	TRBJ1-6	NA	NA	TGCGCCAGCAGCCAAGGGGACCTTTCACCCCTCCACTTT	CASSQGDLSPLHF
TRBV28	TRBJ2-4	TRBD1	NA	TGTGCCAGCAGCCCTACAGGGGCTCTCATAAACATTCAGTACTTC	CASSPTGALINIQYF
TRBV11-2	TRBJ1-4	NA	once	TGTGCCAGCAGCTCCTTCGTCGGTAGGGACAATGAAAAACTGTTTTTT	CASSSFVGRDNEKLFF
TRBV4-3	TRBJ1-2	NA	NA	TGCGCCAGCAGCCAAGATTTGTCAGCTAACTATGGCTACACCTTC	CASSQDLSANYGYTF
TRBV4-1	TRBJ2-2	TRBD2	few	TGCGCCAGCAGCCCTAGGAGCGGGAGTCGTGACGGGGAGCTGTTTTTT	CASSPRSGSRDGELFF